Included here is one TCR beta chain sequence, with context. This sample stems from a study of blood T cell repertoires in COVID-19. Study overall: Samples taken during acute and convalescent COVID-19 were collected in the United States, Italy and Spain.

Sequencing was performed with immunoSEQ multiplex PCR; in TCRdb, only in-frame clones are kept and a portion is missing. The sample lists tens of thousands of clones, around 87% occurring once. CDR1 is MNHEY, CDR2 SMNVEV, per germline (reference sequence). J lost 0 bases, V lost 4 bases, and 6 bases had no gene match. The CDR3 is 16 amino acids. The sample consisted of peripheral blood. The chain links TRBV27 to TRBJ2-7; 10 bases map to TRBD1. The receptor comes from a human donor with acute or convalescent COVID-19. The donor label of this sample is uncertain. The CDR3 DNA reads TGTGCCAGCAGTTCGCGACAGGGGGCTCCCTCCTACGAGCAGTACTTC. It specifies CASSSRQGAPSYEQYF.